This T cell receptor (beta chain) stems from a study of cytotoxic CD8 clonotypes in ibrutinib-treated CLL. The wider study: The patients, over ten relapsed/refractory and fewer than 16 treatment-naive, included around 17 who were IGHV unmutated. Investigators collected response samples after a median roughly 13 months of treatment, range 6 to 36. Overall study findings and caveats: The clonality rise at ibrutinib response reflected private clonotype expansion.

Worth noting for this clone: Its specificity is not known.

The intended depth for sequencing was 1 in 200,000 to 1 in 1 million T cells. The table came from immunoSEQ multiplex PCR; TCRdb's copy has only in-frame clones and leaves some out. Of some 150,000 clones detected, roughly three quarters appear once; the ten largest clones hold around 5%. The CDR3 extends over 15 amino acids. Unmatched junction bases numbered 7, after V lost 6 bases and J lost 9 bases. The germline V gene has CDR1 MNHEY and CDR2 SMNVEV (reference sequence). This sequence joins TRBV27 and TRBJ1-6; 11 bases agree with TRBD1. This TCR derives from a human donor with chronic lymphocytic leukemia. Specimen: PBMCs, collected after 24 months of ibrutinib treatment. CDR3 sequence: CASRSGQGAISPLHF. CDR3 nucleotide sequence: TGTGCCAGCAGATCCGGACAGGGGGCGATTTCACCCCTCCACTTT.